This T cell receptor beta chain was recorded in a study of blood T cells in healthy people across ages (dated by TCRdb to between 2015 and 2016). Concerning the study at large: In model experiments, template switching captured about one uniquely barcoded TCR beta cDNA molecule for every two T cells. Using deep sequencing normalized with unique cDNA molecular identifiers, the study measured how TCR beta repertoire diversity changes with age. The donors were divided into four age groups: young (average around 17 years), middle-aged (almost 40), aged (approximately 59) and long-lived (around 80). To avoid experimental bias, donors of different ages were randomly spread across the sequencing lanes. Two additional independent replicas of 1 million unique cDNA reads from the same blood draw were analyzed for two donors (one aged 18 to 29 and one aged 80 or older).

V lost 3 bases and J lost 3 bases; the stretch between them is 9 bases long. The germline V gene supplies CDR1 KGHSH and CDR2 LQKENI. The CDR3 has 13 amino acids, counting the end cysteine and phenylalanine. Of the read, only the CDR3 DNA is kept; its 39 bases are in frame from base 1. Receptor amplification or capture employed 5' RACE. The sequencing machine was an Illumina HiSeq 2500. A second roughly 6 to 12 cycle PCR used a sample-barcoded 5' primer and a J-beta primer mix. A unique molecular identifier was introduced onto each TCR beta cDNA molecule by a template-switch 5' adaptor carrying 12 random nucleotides. Each sample yielded at least 2.5 million CDR3-containing paired-end reads. The Mint cDNA synthesis kit, primed by a TRBC-specific oligonucleotide, was used to synthesize first-strand cDNA from all RNA. All cDNA was treated with uracil-DNA glycosylase and then went through a first 18-cycle PCR with the universal primers M1SS and BC2_uni_R. In the authors' own workflow: Each sample was normalized by randomly selecting 1 million high-quality reads, each carrying a distinct molecular identifier. Reads with shared molecular identifiers were discarded instead of being binned into consensus sequences. MiTCR, run with a Q25 quality threshold and the strictest error-elimination algorithm, handled CDR3 identification, clonotype clustering and error correction. A nonparametric unseen species model with Euler transformation was used to estimate a lower bound on total TCR beta diversity. TCRdb ran its own pipeline on the public reads, namely fastp trimming at Q25 and MiXCR clone calling, and kept in-frame beta chains. Each record represents a unique CDR3 protein, reported with the most common genes and DNA among its rows. Here the V and J calls rest on TCRdb's processing, not on the authors' analysis. Within this sample are about 320,000 distinct CDR3 sequences, with roughly a quarter of them counted one time only. 29% of the sample belongs to the ten largest clones.

Donors were around 37 systemically healthy Caucasian individuals from Russia aged about 6 to 100 years. Ten milliliters of peripheral blood were drawn from each donor into EDTA-treated Vacutainer tubes. Ficoll-Paque density-gradient centrifugation was used to isolate PBMCs, with at least 6.5 million per sample. Total RNA, at least 5.5 micrograms per sample, was extracted from PBMCs with Trizol reagent. For every donor, flow cytometry on a PBMC aliquot measured the percentage of naive CD45RAhigh/CD27high T cells. General conclusions and limits of the study: The percentage of naive T cells measured by flow cytometry correlated strongly with observed TCR beta diversity. Compared with the aged group, the long-lived group had more naive CD4+ T cells, fewer expanded clones and increased TCR diversity, a pattern suggesting age selection. As age increased, observed TCR beta diversity per million T cells dropped in a roughly linear way, and a significant reduction was already evident by age 40. Because the CMV infection status of the donors was unknown, age-related changes in expanded clonotypes may potentially have been confounded. Total diversity estimates from one million sequenced T cells were considered lower bounds and underestimates. Conclusive comparison of naive and antigen-experienced compartments was prevented by the profiling of bulk unsorted PBMCs.

This clonotype showed up many times. Its recognized antigen is unknown. No much larger clone exists at a distance of one base, and base qualities are not known. Sequencing input: blood. The sequence was obtained from a woman in her 70s in good health. The chain joins TRBV18 to TRBJ2-7; the D gene cannot be named for sure. This receptor has the CDR3 CASSPPGSYEQYF. The sequence in DNA is TGTGCCAGCTCACCCCCTGGCAGCTACGAGCAGTACTTC.